This is a list of T cell receptor beta chains from one sample in a study of blood T cell repertoires in COVID-19. The data were produced by immunoSEQ multiplex PCR, yet TCRdb's version contains in-frame clones alone and is incomplete. The repertoire consists of approximately 120,000 clones, with 80% to 90% occurring once and the leading ten covering about 10%. Sequenced material: peripheral blood. The receptors here all came from a human donor in a cohort sampled during active COVID-19. The CDR3 runs from the conserved cysteine through the conserved F or W. A D gene is named only where the DNA matches it firmly. Some rows mark clone size as missing; the rest say once, few, many or name a class of expanded clone.

D gene: TRBD2; J gene: TRBJ2-5; clone size: -; V gene: TRBV25-1; CDR3 DNA: TGTGCCACCGGACTAGCGGGGTTAAAAGAGACCCAGTACTTC; CDR3 protein: CATGLAGLKETQYF
D gene: TRBD1; J gene: TRBJ1-2; clone size: many; V gene: TRBV2; CDR3 DNA: TGTGCCAGCACCGAGGGACAGGTCATCTATGGCTACACCTTC; CDR3 protein: CASTEGQVIYGYTF
D gene: TRBD1; J gene: TRBJ1-1; clone size: -; V gene: TRBV6-1; CDR3 DNA: TGTGCCAGCAGTGAAGCGGCAGGGGGCGAGCCCCTGAACACTGAAGCTTTCTTT; CDR3 protein: CASSEAAGGEPLNTEAFF
D gene: -; J gene: TRBJ2-7; clone size: -; V gene: TRBV11-2; CDR3 DNA: TGTGCCAGCAGCTCCAACCGGGACTCCAACTCCTACGAGCAGTACTTC; CDR3 protein: CASSSNRDSNSYEQYF
D gene: TRBD1; J gene: TRBJ1-2; clone size: -; V gene: TRBV3-1/TRBV3-2; CDR3 DNA: TGTGCCAGCAGCCAGGGGACAGCCAAACTCTATGGCTACACCTTC; CDR3 protein: CASSQGTAKLYGYTF
D gene: -; J gene: TRBJ1-5; clone size: -; V gene: TRBV30; CDR3 DNA: TGTGCCTGGAGTGTAATGGGGCTGAGCAATCAGCCCCAGCATTTT; CDR3 protein: CAWSVMGLSNQPQHF
D gene: TRBD1; J gene: TRBJ2-6; clone size: -; V gene: TRBV7-2; CDR3 DNA: TGTGCCAGCAGCCTGGGACAGGTAGGCGCCAACGTCCTGACTTTC; CDR3 protein: CASSLGQVGANVLTF
D gene: TRBD2; J gene: TRBJ2-7; clone size: many; V gene: TRBV20-1; CDR3 DNA: TGCAGTGCTAGTAAGGGGCTAGCGGGGGCCCTCCGCTACGAGCAGTACTTC; CDR3 protein: CSASKGLAGALRYEQYF
D gene: TRBD1; J gene: TRBJ1-5; clone size: -; V gene: TRBV28; CDR3 DNA: TGTGCCAGCAGACATAACACCGGGACAGGGTTTCATCAGCCCCAGCATTTT; CDR3 protein: CASRHNTGTGFHQPQHF
D gene: -; J gene: TRBJ1-1; clone size: -; V gene: TRBV28; CDR3 DNA: TGTGCCAGCAGTTTATCTTGGCAGAACACTGAAGCTTTCTTT; CDR3 protein: CASSLSWQNTEAFF
D gene: TRBD1; J gene: TRBJ1-6; clone size: -; V gene: TRBV6-6; CDR3 DNA: TGTGCCAGCAGTGCTCCGGACAGGCCGGGCGAATCACCCCTCCACTTT; CDR3 protein: CASSAPDRPGESPLHF
D gene: -; J gene: TRBJ2-7; clone size: -; V gene: TRBV27; CDR3 DNA: TGTGCCAGCAGCCCGGGAAGTTCACCTACCTACGAGCAGTACTTC; CDR3 protein: CASSPGSSPTYEQYF
D gene: TRBD2; J gene: TRBJ2-1; clone size: -; V gene: TRBV9; CDR3 DNA: TGTGCCAGCAGCGCTCAGACTAGCGGCGCTTACAATGAGCAGTTCTTC; CDR3 protein: CASSAQTSGAYNEQFF
D gene: TRBD1; J gene: TRBJ1-5; clone size: -; V gene: TRBV6-2/TRBV6-3; CDR3 DNA: TGTGCCAGCAGTTCCCCGGGACAGGGGATTCATCAGCCCCAGCATTTT; CDR3 protein: CASSSPGQGIHQPQHF
D gene: -; J gene: TRBJ1-1; clone size: -; V gene: TRBV5-1; CDR3 DNA: TGCGCCAGCAGCTCGGGATGGAACACTGAAGCTTTCTTT; CDR3 protein: CASSSGWNTEAFF
D gene: TRBD2; J gene: TRBJ2-3; clone size: -; V gene: TRBV19; CDR3 DNA: TGTGCCACCACGCAGAAAAGCGGGAGAAGCCCAGATACGCAGTATTTT; CDR3 protein: CATTQKSGRSPDTQYF
D gene: -; J gene: TRBJ2-6; clone size: -; V gene: TRBV19; CDR3 DNA: TGTGCCAGTAGTATAAGGGACTCGGGGTCTGGGGCCAACGTCCTGACTTTC; CDR3 protein: CASSIRDSGSGANVLTF
D gene: -; J gene: TRBJ2-1; clone size: -; V gene: TRBV24-1; CDR3 DNA: TGTGCCACCAGTTTAAGGGGATATGAGCAGTTCTTC; CDR3 protein: CATSLRGYEQFF
D gene: TRBD1; J gene: TRBJ1-5; clone size: -; V gene: TRBV7-8; CDR3 DNA: TGTGCCAGCAGCTTAGCGGGAGACAGGGCCGATCAGCCCCAGCATTTT; CDR3 protein: CASSLAGDRADQPQHF
D gene: TRBD1; J gene: TRBJ1-1; clone size: -; V gene: TRBV3-1/TRBV3-2; CDR3 DNA: TGTGCCAGCCGCCCTACGGACAGGGTGAACACTGAAGCTTTCTTT; CDR3 protein: CASRPTDRVNTEAFF
D gene: -; J gene: TRBJ1-1; clone size: -; V gene: TRBV9; CDR3 DNA: TGTGCCAGCAGCATCGACGGTTGGACAAATGAAGCTTTCTTT; CDR3 protein: CASSIDGWTNEAFF
D gene: TRBD1; J gene: TRBJ1-4; clone size: -; V gene: TRBV2; CDR3 DNA: TGTGCCAGCAGTCCCGGGACAGGGGGCCGTAATGAAAAACTGTTTTTT; CDR3 protein: CASSPGTGGRNEKLFF
D gene: -; J gene: TRBJ1-5; clone size: -; V gene: TRBV7-2; CDR3 DNA: TGTGCCAGCAGCTTAGACAGGGCGGACAATCAGCCCCAGCATTTT; CDR3 protein: CASSLDRADNQPQHF
D gene: -; J gene: TRBJ2-3; clone size: once; V gene: TRBV4-1; CDR3 DNA: TGCGCCAGCAGCCAGCTAGAGACAGATACGCAGTATTTT; CDR3 protein: CASSQLETDTQYF
D gene: TRBD1; J gene: TRBJ2-3; clone size: -; V gene: TRBV5-4; CDR3 DNA: TGTGCCAGCAGCTCGGGACAGGGAAGCGTAGAAACGCAGTATTTT; CDR3 protein: CASSSGQGSVETQYF
D gene: -; J gene: TRBJ2-2; clone size: -; V gene: TRBV7-2; CDR3 DNA: TGTGCCAGCAGCTTATATTTTGCCGGGGAGCTGTTTTTT; CDR3 protein: CASSLYFAGELFF
D gene: -; J gene: TRBJ2-7; clone size: -; V gene: TRBV11-2; CDR3 DNA: TGTGCCAGCAGCTTAGAACAGGGTTCCGTGGAGCAGTACTTC; CDR3 protein: CASSLEQGSVEQYF
D gene: TRBD1; J gene: TRBJ1-1; clone size: -; V gene: TRBV14; CDR3 DNA: TGTGCCAGCAGCGGACAGGGTATCAACACTGAAGCTTTCTTT; CDR3 protein: CASSGQGINTEAFF
D gene: TRBD2; J gene: TRBJ2-5; clone size: -; V gene: TRBV11-2; CDR3 DNA: TGTGCCAGCAGCTTAGCGCGGGGGGCCACAGAGACCCAGTACTTC; CDR3 protein: CASSLARGATETQYF
D gene: TRBD1; J gene: TRBJ1-1; clone size: -; V gene: TRBV6-5; CDR3 DNA: TGTGCCAGCAGCCGGACAGGGCGGTACACTGAAGCTTTCTTT; CDR3 protein: CASSRTGRYTEAFF
D gene: -; J gene: TRBJ2-1; clone size: -; V gene: TRBV10-3; CDR3 DNA: TGTGCCACCAAACCATCCGGAGACGGGAGAAATGAGCAGTTCTTC; CDR3 protein: CATKPSGDGRNEQFF
D gene: -; J gene: TRBJ1-1; clone size: -; V gene: TRBV5-6; CDR3 DNA: TGTGCCAGCAGCTTGGTCGCCAGGGGTCGAGCGGGGGACACTGAAGCTTTCTTT; CDR3 protein: CASSLVARGRAGDTEAFF
D gene: -; J gene: TRBJ2-6; clone size: -; V gene: TRBV19; CDR3 DNA: TGTGCCAGTAGTATGTTCGGGTTCTCTGGGGCCAACGTCCTGACTTTC; CDR3 protein: CASSMFGFSGANVLTF
D gene: -; J gene: TRBJ2-7; clone size: -; V gene: TRBV28; CDR3 DNA: TGTGCCAGCACCACCGAGATTCTCCACGAGCAGTACTTC; CDR3 protein: CASTTEILHEQYF
D gene: -; J gene: TRBJ1-2; clone size: -; V gene: TRBV6-1; CDR3 DNA: TGTGCCAGCAGTGAACGCGTAACGAGCTATGGCTACACCTTC; CDR3 protein: CASSERVTSYGYTF
D gene: TRBD1; J gene: TRBJ2-1; clone size: -; V gene: TRBV19; CDR3 DNA: TGTGCCAGTAGTATCCCAGACAGGGACGCCTACAATGAGCAGTTCTTC; CDR3 protein: CASSIPDRDAYNEQFF
D gene: -; J gene: TRBJ1-2; clone size: -; V gene: TRBV4-3; CDR3 DNA: TGCGCCAGCAGCAAGACAGATAACTATGGCTACACCTTC; CDR3 protein: CASSKTDNYGYTF
D gene: TRBD1; J gene: TRBJ1-2; clone size: -; V gene: TRBV5-4; CDR3 DNA: TGTGCCAGCAGTTCCATGACAGGGGTCTATGGCTACACCTTC; CDR3 protein: CASSSMTGVYGYTF
D gene: -; J gene: TRBJ2-7; clone size: -; V gene: TRBV5-1; CDR3 DNA: TGCGCCAGCAGCTGGGTACCGGGAAAAAACTACGAGCAGTACTTC; CDR3 protein: CASSWVPGKNYEQYF
D gene: -; J gene: TRBJ1-1; clone size: few; V gene: TRBV6-5; CDR3 DNA: TGTGCCAGCAGTTACTCCCATACACAAATGAACACTGAAGCTTTCTTT; CDR3 protein: CASSYSHTQMNTEAFF
D gene: TRBD1; J gene: TRBJ1-2; clone size: once; V gene: TRBV6-4; CDR3 DNA: TGTGCCAGCAGTGAGACAGGGTTTCAAGGCTACACCTTC; CDR3 protein: CASSETGFQGYTF
D gene: -; J gene: TRBJ1-2; clone size: -; V gene: TRBV9; CDR3 DNA: TGTGCCAGCGACGGAGCCAGCTATGGCTACACCTTC; CDR3 protein: CASDGASYGYTF
D gene: -; J gene: TRBJ2-7; clone size: -; V gene: TRBV27; CDR3 DNA: TGTGCCACCAGGGACACAGACTACGAGCAGTACTTC; CDR3 protein: CATRDTDYEQYF
D gene: TRBD2; J gene: TRBJ2-2; clone size: few; V gene: TRBV30; CDR3 DNA: TGTGCCTGGAGCGCGGGACTAGCGGGAGTCGTCAGGGAGCTGTTTTTT; CDR3 protein: CAWSAGLAGVVRELFF
D gene: TRBD1; J gene: TRBJ2-7; clone size: -; V gene: TRBV11-3; CDR3 DNA: TGTGCCAGCAGCTTAGGGCGCAGGGGGCTAAGCTCCTACGAGCAGTACTTC; CDR3 protein: CASSLGRRGLSSYEQYF
D gene: TRBD2; J gene: TRBJ2-7; clone size: -; V gene: TRBV9; CDR3 DNA: TGTGCCAGCAGCGTAGGGCGGGAGGGAGAGCAGTACTTC; CDR3 protein: CASSVGREGEQYF
D gene: TRBD2; J gene: TRBJ2-3; clone size: -; V gene: TRBV24-1; CDR3 DNA: TGTGCCACCAGTGATTTTTCTAGCGGACCTTTAAGCACAGATACGCAGTATTTT; CDR3 protein: CATSDFSSGPLSTDTQYF
D gene: -; J gene: TRBJ1-2; clone size: once; V gene: TRBV6-5; CDR3 DNA: TGTGCCAGCAGTATAGTAACAGGATTCTATGGCTACACCTTC; CDR3 protein: CASSIVTGFYGYTF
D gene: -; J gene: TRBJ2-7; clone size: -; V gene: TRBV30; CDR3 DNA: TGTGCCTGGAGTGTTGCCGGGTACGCCTACGAGCAGTACTTC; CDR3 protein: CAWSVAGYAYEQYF
D gene: -; J gene: TRBJ2-7; clone size: -; V gene: TRBV7-2; CDR3 DNA: TGTGCCAGCAGCTTAGTTGCGGGCCGGAGCGAGCAGTACTTC; CDR3 protein: CASSLVAGRSEQYF
D gene: TRBD1; J gene: TRBJ2-1; clone size: few; V gene: TRBV18; CDR3 DNA: TGTGCCAGCTCATCGTCCGGGACAGGGAACAATGAGCAGTTCTTC; CDR3 protein: CASSSSGTGNNEQFF
D gene: TRBD2; J gene: TRBJ2-1; clone size: -; V gene: TRBV19; CDR3 DNA: TGTGCCAGTAGTATAAGGGCGGGAGGGGATTACAATGAGCAGTTCTTC; CDR3 protein: CASSIRAGGDYNEQFF
D gene: -; J gene: TRBJ2-2; clone size: -; V gene: TRBV2; CDR3 DNA: TGTGCCAGCAGTGTACAGGGAACCGCCGGGGAGCTGTTTTTT; CDR3 protein: CASSVQGTAGELFF
D gene: -; J gene: TRBJ1-6; clone size: -; V gene: TRBV3-1/TRBV3-2; CDR3 DNA: TGTGCCAGCAGCCAAGAAGGAGTTGGTAATTCACCCCTCCACTTT; CDR3 protein: CASSQEGVGNSPLHF
D gene: -; J gene: TRBJ1-1; clone size: -; V gene: TRBV7-2; CDR3 DNA: TGTGCCAGCAGCTTAGTATACTCCCGCGAAGCTTTCTTT; CDR3 protein: CASSLVYSREAFF
D gene: TRBD1; J gene: TRBJ2-1; clone size: -; V gene: TRBV9; CDR3 DNA: TGTGCCAGCAGCCCCCAGGACAGGGTCTACAATGAGCAGTTCTTC; CDR3 protein: CASSPQDRVYNEQFF
D gene: TRBD1; J gene: TRBJ2-7; clone size: -; V gene: TRBV11-3; CDR3 DNA: TGTGCCAGCAGCTTAGAGTATGGGACAGCCTACGAGCAGTACTTC; CDR3 protein: CASSLEYGTAYEQYF
D gene: -; J gene: TRBJ1-1; clone size: -; V gene: TRBV9; CDR3 DNA: TGTGCCAGCAGCGGAAGACAGAGCATGAACACTGAAGCTTTCTTT; CDR3 protein: CASSGRQSMNTEAFF
D gene: -; J gene: TRBJ1-2; clone size: -; V gene: TRBV30; CDR3 DNA: TGTGCCTGGAGTTCCCCAGGGCAATTCTATGGCTACACCTTC; CDR3 protein: CAWSSPGQFYGYTF